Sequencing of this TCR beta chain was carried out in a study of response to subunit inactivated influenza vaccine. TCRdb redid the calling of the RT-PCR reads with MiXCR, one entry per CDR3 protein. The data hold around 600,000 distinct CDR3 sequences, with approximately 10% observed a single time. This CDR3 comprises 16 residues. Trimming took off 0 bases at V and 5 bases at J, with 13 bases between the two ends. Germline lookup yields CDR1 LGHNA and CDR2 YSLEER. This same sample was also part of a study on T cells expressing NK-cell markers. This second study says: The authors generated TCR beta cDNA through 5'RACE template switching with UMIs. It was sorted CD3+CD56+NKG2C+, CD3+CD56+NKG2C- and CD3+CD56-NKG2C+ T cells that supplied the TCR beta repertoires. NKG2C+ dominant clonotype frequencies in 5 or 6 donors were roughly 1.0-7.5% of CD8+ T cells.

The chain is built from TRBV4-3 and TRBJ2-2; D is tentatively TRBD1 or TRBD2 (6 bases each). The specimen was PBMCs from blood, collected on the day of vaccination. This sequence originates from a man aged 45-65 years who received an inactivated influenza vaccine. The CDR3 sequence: CASSQEGGGLTGELFF. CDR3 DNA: TGCGCCAGCAGCCAAGAAGGAGGGGGTTTAACCGGGGAGCTGTTTTTT.